These T cell receptor beta chains were read from a single sample in a study of blood T cell repertoires in COVID-19. The protocol was immunoSEQ multiplex PCR, while the TCRdb copy is restricted to in-frame clones and leaves out a portion. The sample consists of around 150,000 clones, more than 80% of them appearing once. Sequenced sample: peripheral blood. These receptors came from a man in his fifties or sixties with acute or convalescent COVID-19. Each CDR3 is given with its conserved first and last residue. Fields, in order: V gene, J gene, D gene, clone size, CDR3 protein, CDR3 DNA. The D gene is left open where the match is weak. Not every row has a clone size; where given, it reads once, few, many or a size class.

v_gene: TRBV6-4; j_gene: TRBJ2-2; d_gene: TRBD1; abundance: few; CDR3aa: CASSDRGGKSDTGELFF; CDR3nt: TGTGCCAGCAGTGACAGAGGGGGCAAGAGTGACACCGGGGAGCTGTTTTTT
v_gene: TRBV3-1/TRBV3-2; j_gene: TRBJ1-3; d_gene: .; abundance: .; CDR3aa: CASSHATAPSGNTIYF; CDR3nt: TGTGCCAGCAGCCACGCCACAGCCCCCTCTGGAAACACCATATATTTT
v_gene: TRBV7-9; j_gene: TRBJ2-5; d_gene: .; abundance: .; CDR3aa: CASSLVAGSQETQYF; CDR3nt: TGTGCCAGCAGCTTAGTTGCGGGATCCCAAGAGACCCAGTACTTC
v_gene: TRBV5-6; j_gene: TRBJ1-5; d_gene: .; abundance: .; CDR3aa: CASSAGKWNQPQHF; CDR3nt: TGTGCCAGCAGCGCAGGGAAATGGAATCAGCCCCAGCATTTT
v_gene: TRBV30; j_gene: TRBJ1-2; d_gene: .; abundance: .; CDR3aa: CAWVQGYTF; CDR3nt: TGTGCCTGGGTCCAAGGCTACACCTTC
v_gene: TRBV15; j_gene: TRBJ1-4; d_gene: .; abundance: few; CDR3aa: CATSRTATNEKLFF; CDR3nt: TGTGCCACCAGCAGAACAGCAACTAATGAAAAACTGTTTTTT
v_gene: TRBV3-1/TRBV3-2; j_gene: TRBJ1-2; d_gene: TRBD1; abundance: .; CDR3aa: CASSPGQGESGYTF; CDR3nt: TGTGCCAGCAGCCCGGGACAGGGGGAGTCTGGCTACACCTTC
v_gene: TRBV2; j_gene: TRBJ1-6; d_gene: .; abundance: .; CDR3aa: CASSEMRENSPLHF; CDR3nt: TGTGCCAGCAGTGAAATGAGGGAGAACTCACCCCTCCACTTT
v_gene: TRBV29-1; j_gene: TRBJ1-2; d_gene: TRBD1; abundance: .; CDR3aa: CSDDRGGGYTF; CDR3nt: TGCAGCGACGACAGGGGTGGAGGCTACACCTTC
v_gene: TRBV10-2; j_gene: TRBJ1-4; d_gene: .; abundance: .; CDR3aa: CASRIREKLFF; CDR3nt: TGCGCCAGCAGAATCCGTGAAAAACTGTTTTTT
v_gene: TRBV6-5; j_gene: TRBJ1-2; d_gene: .; abundance: .; CDR3aa: CASRIQDQAIYGYTF; CDR3nt: TGTGCCAGCAGGATACAGGATCAGGCGATCTATGGCTACACCTTC
v_gene: TRBV7-9; j_gene: TRBJ1-2; d_gene: TRBD1; abundance: .; CDR3aa: CASSLGTVYGYTF; CDR3nt: TGTGCCAGCAGCCTTGGGACAGTTTATGGCTACACCTTC
v_gene: TRBV30; j_gene: TRBJ1-2; d_gene: .; abundance: .; CDR3aa: CAWSSGGYTF; CDR3nt: TGTGCCTGGAGTTCGGGTGGCTACACCTTC
v_gene: TRBV4-2; j_gene: TRBJ1-5; d_gene: TRBD1; abundance: once; CDR3aa: CASSQGTGGNQPQHF; CDR3nt: TGTGCCAGCAGCCAAGGGACAGGGGGGAATCAGCCCCAGCATTTT
v_gene: TRBV6-6; j_gene: TRBJ1-2; d_gene: .; abundance: .; CDR3aa: CASRESGRDYGYTF; CDR3nt: TGTGCCAGCAGAGAAAGCGGACGGGACTATGGCTACACCTTC
v_gene: TRBV6-2/TRBV6-3; j_gene: TRBJ2-1; d_gene: .; abundance: .; CDR3aa: CASSVSDSRGPYNEQFF; CDR3nt: TGTGCCAGCAGCGTATCGGACAGCCGGGGCCCCTACAATGAGCAGTTCTTC
v_gene: TRBV4-2; j_gene: TRBJ1-1; d_gene: .; abundance: .; CDR3aa: CASSQVQGPGEAFF; CDR3nt: TGTGCCAGCAGCCAAGTTCAGGGGCCGGGAGAAGCTTTCTTT
v_gene: TRBV30; j_gene: TRBJ2-7; d_gene: TRBD1; abundance: .; CDR3aa: CAWSVGTGYEQYF; CDR3nt: TGTGCCTGGAGTGTAGGGACAGGCTACGAGCAGTACTTC
v_gene: TRBV4-2; j_gene: TRBJ2-1; d_gene: .; abundance: .; CDR3aa: CASSRGGSENNEQFF; CDR3nt: TGTGCCAGCAGCCGCGGGGGCAGCGAGAACAATGAGCAGTTCTTC
v_gene: TRBV5-1; j_gene: TRBJ2-2; d_gene: TRBD1; abundance: .; CDR3aa: CASSLALQGIGELFF; CDR3nt: TGCGCCAGCAGCTTGGCGCTACAGGGGATCGGGGAGCTGTTTTTT
v_gene: TRBV9; j_gene: TRBJ1-5; d_gene: .; abundance: .; CDR3aa: CASSVSVDRRNQPQHF; CDR3nt: TGTGCCAGCAGCGTCTCGGTGGACAGACGCAATCAGCCCCAGCATTTT
v_gene: TRBV7-9; j_gene: TRBJ2-7; d_gene: TRBD1; abundance: .; CDR3aa: CASSLVGTGFPYEQYF; CDR3nt: TGTGCCAGCAGCTTAGTCGGGACAGGGTTCCCCTACGAGCAGTACTTC
v_gene: TRBV6-5; j_gene: TRBJ1-2; d_gene: TRBD1; abundance: few; CDR3aa: CASYKTGGGYGYTF; CDR3nt: TGTGCCAGCTATAAGACAGGGGGCGGCTATGGCTACACCTTC
v_gene: TRBV6-2/TRBV6-3; j_gene: TRBJ1-2; d_gene: .; abundance: .; CDR3aa: CASTPTAPRVGYTF; CDR3nt: TGTGCCAGCACCCCGACAGCCCCAAGGGTTGGCTACACCTTC
v_gene: TRBV19; j_gene: TRBJ1-2; d_gene: .; abundance: .; CDR3aa: CASSIVGGGNYGYTF; CDR3nt: TGTGCCAGTAGTATAGTAGGAGGCGGAAACTATGGCTACACCTTC
v_gene: TRBV18; j_gene: TRBJ1-2; d_gene: .; abundance: .; CDR3aa: CASSLEDRSNYGYTF; CDR3nt: TGTGCCAGCTCCCTAGAGGACAGAAGCAACTATGGCTACACCTTC
v_gene: TRBV5-4; j_gene: TRBJ2-7; d_gene: .; abundance: .; CDR3aa: CASSLGQNYEQYF; CDR3nt: TGTGCCAGCAGCTTGGGACAGAACTACGAGCAGTACTTC
v_gene: TRBV30; j_gene: TRBJ1-1; d_gene: .; abundance: .; CDR3aa: CAWEQGERAFF; CDR3nt: TGTGCCTGGGAACAGGGAGAACGAGCTTTCTTT
v_gene: TRBV7-2; j_gene: TRBJ1-1; d_gene: TRBD1; abundance: many; CDR3aa: CASSVRQGPNTEAFF; CDR3nt: TGTGCCAGCAGCGTACGACAGGGCCCGAACACTGAAGCTTTCTTT
v_gene: TRBV10-1; j_gene: TRBJ1-1; d_gene: TRBD1; abundance: .; CDR3aa: CASRAGTANTEAFF; CDR3nt: TGCGCCAGCAGAGCCGGGACAGCGAACACTGAAGCTTTCTTT
v_gene: TRBV11-2; j_gene: TRBJ2-7; d_gene: TRBD1; abundance: .; CDR3aa: CASSLGGGGSYEQYF; CDR3nt: TGTGCCAGCAGCTTAGGAGGGGGCGGCTCCTACGAGCAGTACTTC
v_gene: TRBV2; j_gene: TRBJ2-1; d_gene: TRBD1; abundance: .; CDR3aa: CASSPGTANNEQFF; CDR3nt: TGTGCCAGCAGTCCCGGGACAGCTAACAATGAGCAGTTCTTC
v_gene: TRBV3-1/TRBV3-2; j_gene: TRBJ1-3; d_gene: .; abundance: .; CDR3aa: CASSRVGRSLSGNTIYF; CDR3nt: TGTGCCAGCAGCCGAGTAGGGAGGAGCCTCTCTGGAAACACCATATATTTT
v_gene: TRBV11-2; j_gene: TRBJ1-2; d_gene: .; abundance: .; CDR3aa: CASSKLSGGAGYTF; CDR3nt: TGTGCCAGCAGCAAACTTAGCGGGGGCGCTGGCTACACCTTC
v_gene: TRBV2; j_gene: TRBJ1-5; d_gene: TRBD1; abundance: .; CDR3aa: CASRGTGAGQPQHF; CDR3nt: TGTGCCAGCAGGGGGACAGGGGCCGGGCAGCCCCAGCATTTT
v_gene: TRBV10-3; j_gene: TRBJ1-2; d_gene: .; abundance: .; CDR3aa: CAISTEVGANYGYTF; CDR3nt: TGTGCCATCAGTACCGAAGTAGGGGCTAACTATGGCTACACCTTC
v_gene: TRBV3-1/TRBV3-2; j_gene: TRBJ1-5; d_gene: .; abundance: .; CDR3aa: CASSQGPGEQPQHF; CDR3nt: TGTGCCAGCAGCCAAGGTCCAGGGGAACAGCCCCAGCATTTT
v_gene: TRBV2; j_gene: TRBJ1-1; d_gene: .; abundance: few; CDR3aa: CASSGEVLNTEAFF; CDR3nt: TGTGCCAGCAGTGGTGAGGTTCTGAACACTGAAGCTTTCTTT
v_gene: TRBV5-1; j_gene: TRBJ2-3; d_gene: .; abundance: .; CDR3aa: CASSLFRDTLGTDTQYF; CDR3nt: TGCGCCAGCAGCTTGTTCCGGGACACCCTCGGCACAGATACGCAGTATTTT
v_gene: TRBV2; j_gene: TRBJ2-1; d_gene: TRBD2; abundance: .; CDR3aa: CASSENLAGGENEQFF; CDR3nt: TGTGCCAGCAGTGAAAACCTAGCGGGGGGGGAGAATGAGCAGTTCTTC
v_gene: TRBV19; j_gene: TRBJ1-5; d_gene: .; abundance: .; CDR3aa: CASSAPTGNDQPQHF; CDR3nt: TGTGCCAGTAGTGCCCCGACAGGAAACGATCAGCCCCAGCATTTT
v_gene: TRBV10-3; j_gene: TRBJ2-7; d_gene: TRBD2; abundance: .; CDR3aa: CATGLAGGRDEQYF; CDR3nt: TGTGCCACGGGACTAGCGGGGGGGCGGGACGAGCAGTACTTC
v_gene: TRBV3-1/TRBV3-2; j_gene: TRBJ1-3; d_gene: TRBD1; abundance: .; CDR3aa: CASSPRDRAGNTIYF; CDR3nt: TGTGCCAGCAGCCCGCGGGACAGGGCGGGAAACACCATATATTTT
v_gene: TRBV11-3; j_gene: TRBJ2-1; d_gene: TRBD1; abundance: .; CDR3aa: CASSSPGQGVHEQFF; CDR3nt: TGTGCCAGCAGCTCCCCGGGACAGGGGGTCCATGAGCAGTTCTTC
v_gene: TRBV3-1/TRBV3-2; j_gene: TRBJ1-2; d_gene: TRBD1; abundance: .; CDR3aa: CASSPSRLLGQGPYGYTF; CDR3nt: TGTGCCAGCAGCCCCTCCCGTCTGCTGGGACAGGGGCCCTATGGCTACACCTTC
v_gene: TRBV2; j_gene: TRBJ1-1; d_gene: .; abundance: .; CDR3aa: CASIGEGVPNTEAFF; CDR3nt: TGTGCCAGCATCGGCGAGGGGGTCCCGAACACTGAAGCTTTCTTT
v_gene: TRBV2; j_gene: TRBJ1-2; d_gene: TRBD1; abundance: .; CDR3aa: CASSDRLGQGIYGYTF; CDR3nt: TGTGCCAGCAGTGACCGCCTGGGACAGGGAATATATGGCTACACCTTC
v_gene: TRBV3-1/TRBV3-2; j_gene: TRBJ1-2; d_gene: .; abundance: .; CDR3aa: CASSQDSANYGYTF; CDR3nt: TGTGCCAGCAGCCAAGATTCAGCTAACTATGGCTACACCTTC
v_gene: TRBV24-1; j_gene: TRBJ2-5; d_gene: .; abundance: .; CDR3aa: CATRHHHQETQYF; CDR3nt: TGTGCCACCAGACACCACCACCAAGAGACCCAGTACTTC
v_gene: TRBV9; j_gene: TRBJ1-2; d_gene: TRBD1; abundance: .; CDR3aa: CASKPQGAGYGYTF; CDR3nt: TGTGCCAGCAAACCCCAGGGGGCGGGATATGGCTACACCTTC
v_gene: TRBV2; j_gene: TRBJ2-2; d_gene: .; abundance: .; CDR3aa: CASSRETINTGELFF; CDR3nt: TGTGCCAGCAGCAGGGAAACGATCAACACCGGGGAGCTGTTTTTT